Each of the 14 T cell receptor beta chains below was sequenced from the same sample in a study of T cells in Graves' hyperthyroidism and ophthalmopathy. Amplified regions were TCR beta CDR3 sequences from RNA transcripts. The HTBI set primed first-round TCR CDR3 RT-PCR. One entry per CDR3 protein, called by TCRdb with MiXCR from the multiplex PCR reads. The table lists around 420,000 distinct CDR3 sequences, approximately 14% of them singletons. The sequenced sample was blood. These receptors all come from a woman between 18 and 29 years old with Graves' hyperthyroidism.

This clonotype was seen a handful of times. This chain joins TRBV5-6 and TRBJ2-7, with a possible D match to TRBD1 (5 bases). From germline, CDR1 is SGHDT and CDR2 YYEEEE. The CDR3 has 14 amino acids. Trimming took 0 bases from V and 4 from J, leaving 11 bases between them. Here the CDR3 DNA reads TGTGCCAGCAGCTTGGGACAGAAATTATACGAGCAGTACTTC. Amino acid sequence: CASSLGQKLYEQYF.

This clonotype was seen ten or more times. J is TRBJ2-3 and V is TRBV20-1; 11 bases agree with TRBD2. The CDR3 runs 14 residues. Trimming at V came to 7 bases and at J to 4 bases, leaving 7 bases not matched to a gene. Germline V gives CDR1 DFQATT, CDR2 SNEGSKA (reference sequence). CDR3 residues: CSGPLAGAADTQYF. The CDR3, as DNA: TGCAGTGGGCCACTAGCGGGAGCGGCAGATACGCAGTATTTT.

This chain uses TRBV27 with TRBJ2-1; D is uncertain. The CDR3 totals 12 residues. The V gene lost 3 bases and the J gene lost 10 bases, with 10 bases spanning the gap. Germline V gives CDR1 MNHEY, CDR2 SMNVEV (reference sequence). Here the CDR3 reads CASSFISEEQFF. CDR3 coding DNA: TGTGCCAGCAGTTTTATATCGGAGGAGCAGTTCTTC.

This clonotype was observed many times. The chain's CDR3 is CASSQSLNSNQPQHF. The DNA of the CDR3 is TGTGCCAGCAGCCAAAGCCTGAATAGCAATCAGCCCCAGCATTTT. This rearrangement joins TRBV3-1 to TRBJ1-5; D not certain. CDR3 length: 15 residues. V dropped 2 bases and J dropped 0 bases, with 8 bases sitting between them. Germline V gene data show CDR1 as LGHDT and CDR2 as YNNKEL (reference sequence).

At least ten counts were recorded for this clonotype. CDR3 region: CASSQLGTGAFF. For the CDR3, the DNA is TGTGCCAGCAGCCAGCTTGGGACAGGGGCGTTCTTC. The chain combines TRBV3-1 with TRBJ2-1; TRBD1 aligns across 10 bases. Per the germline V gene, CDR1 is LGHDT and CDR2 is YNNKEL (reference sequence). The CDR3 covers 12 residues. The trim removed 3 bases at V and 15 bases at J, leaving 5 bases unmatched.

The chain joins TRBV7-2 to TRBJ2-4; D might be TRBD1 or TRBD2, each matching 6 bases. V lost 4 bases, J lost 0 bases, and 19 bases lay in between. CDR1 is SGHTA, CDR2 FQGNSA, per germline. This CDR3 comprises 18 residues. CDR3 bases: TGTGCCAGCAGCTCCCCCTTTGGGGGGCCCGTAGCCAAAAACATTCAGTACTTC. As protein: CASSSPFGGPVAKNIQYF.

This clonotype was seen ten or more times. This sequence joins TRBV12-3 or TRBV12-4 and TRBJ1-6; 9 positions match TRBD1. This CDR3 is 16 amino acids long. The J segment lost 9 bases and the V segment lost 0 bases, leaving 6 bases of the junction unmatched. CDR3 nucleotides: TGTGCCAGCAGTTTAGCGAGCGGGACAGGGACTTCACCCCTCCACTTT. Translation: CASSLASGTGTSPLHF.

The table lists this clonotype with a few counts. The genes are TRBV7-3 and TRBJ2-1; perhaps TRBD2 as D (5 bases). Trimming cost V 6 bases and J 12 bases, with 18 bases left between them. This CDR3 is built from 13 residues. The V gene's germline CDR1 is SGHTA and CDR2 FQGTGA. The CDR3 is CASSLSQLGGQFF. CDR3 DNA sequence: TGTGCCAGCAGTCTGTCCCAACTAGGAGGGCAGTTCTTC. The full variable domain, with the rest looked up from reference TRBV7-3 and TRBJ2-1, is GAGVSQTPSNKVTEKGKYVELRCDPISGHTALYWYRQSLGQGPEFLIYFQGTGAADDSGLPNDRFFAVRPEGSVSTLKIQRTERGDSAVYLCASSLSQLGGQFFGPGTRLTVL.

There are many counts of this clonotype. The chain links TRBV19 to TRBJ1-1; 8 positions match TRBD1. CDR3 size: 15 residues. Germline-derived CDR1 and CDR2 are LNHDA and SQIVND (reference sequence). The trim removed 6 bases at V and 5 bases at J, leaving 11 bases unmatched. The CDR3 is CASSPSPTGATEAFF. Here the CDR3 DNA reads TGTGCCAGTAGCCCCTCGCCGACAGGGGCAACTGAAGCTTTCTTT.

The sample holds many counts of this clonotype. This chain joins TRBV20-1 and TRBJ1-1; D perhaps matches TRBD1 (5 bases). This CDR3 spans 13 amino acids. The V gene lost 5 bases and the J gene lost 1 base, with 11 bases spanning the gap. CDR1 is DFQATT and CDR2 is SNEGSKA in the germline V gene (reference sequence). Here the CDR3 reads CSAGGTSNTEAFF. For the CDR3, the DNA is TGCAGTGCTGGAGGGACCTCGAACACTGAAGCTTTCTTT.

V usage is TRBV2 and J usage is TRBJ2-6, with 9 nucleotides matching TRBD1. This CDR3 has 16 amino acids. Trimming removed 5 bases from V and 2 bases from J; junction bases left unmatched: 4. Germline CDR1 and CDR2: SNHLY and FYNNEI. The chain's CDR3 is CASSLQGATGANVLTF. The CDR3 DNA is TGTGCCAGCAGTCTACAGGGGGCCACTGGGGCCAACGTCCTGACTTTC.

This clonotype has only a few counts. The chain has TRBV27 and TRBJ1-5; D perhaps matches TRBD1 (6 bases). The germline gives CDR1 MNHEY, CDR2 SMNVEV (reference sequence). This CDR3 has 17 amino acids. V was trimmed by 6 bases and J by 3 bases, leaving 21 bases between them. CDR3 amino acids: CASSRGSKGGDNQPQHF. For the CDR3, the DNA is TGTGCCAGCAGCCGAGGGTCGAAGGGGGGCGACAATCAGCCCCAGCATTTT.

On this clonotype itself: This may stem from a read error, because a much larger clone lies one nucleotide away. The chain recombines TRBV12-3 or TRBV12-4 with TRBJ2-1, with unresolved D. The CDR3 spans 12 residues. Deletions cut 8 bases from V and 8 bases from J, with 13 bases between. DNA for the CDR3: TGTGCCAGCGGATCCCGGGCTCATGAGCAGTTCTTC. This encodes CASGSRAHEQFF.

This clonotype was recorded a few times. V is TRBV6-1 and J is TRBJ1-5; TRBD1 might be the D (6 bases). Trimming removed 2 bases at V and 9 bases at J, with 20 bases between. The CDR3 is 16 amino acids. CDR1 and CDR2 from the germline V gene are MNHNS and SASEGT. CDR3 in amino acids: CASSESYRVAGRPQHF. CDR3 nucleotide sequence: TGTGCCAGCAGTGAAAGTTACAGGGTTGCGGGGCGGCCCCAGCATTTT.